This is a list of T cell receptor beta chains from one sample in a study of PD-1 blockade in mismatch repair-deficient tumors. Measured with immunoSEQ multiplex PCR; TCRdb has only the in-frame clones, and not every one. The table includes 80,000 to 100,000 clones, over 70% detected once. The sequencing here drew on peripheral blood, taken 12 weeks after starting pembrolizumab. The receptors stem from an adult with mismatch repair-deficient cancer. Both conserved end residues are part of each CDR3. Each record gives: clone size, D gene, V gene, J gene, CDR3 protein, CDR3 DNA. The D gene is left open where the match is weak. For some rows the clone size is stated as once, few or many, or as a class when expanded; others skip it.

>.|.|TRBV21-1|TRBJ1-1
CASSKAAGMNTEAFF
TGTGCCAGCAGCAAAGCGGCCGGGATGAACACTGAAGCTTTCTTT
>.|.|TRBV6-5|TRBJ2-7
CASTPSGRVSYEQYF
TGTGCCAGCACTCCGTCGGGCCGCGTCTCCTACGAGCAGTACTTC
>once|TRBD2|TRBV11-2|TRBJ2-1
CASSSGLARNEQFF
TGTGCCAGCAGCTCGGGACTAGCGAGGAATGAGCAGTTCTTC
>.|.|TRBV5-1|TRBJ2-7
CASSFPGTIEQYF
TGCGCCAGCAGCTTCCCGGGAACCATCGAGCAGTACTTC
>once|.|TRBV20-1|TRBJ2-3
CSARVADTQYF
TGCAGTGCTAGGGTAGCAGATACGCAGTATTTT
>.|.|TRBV25-1|TRBJ1-3
CASSVGVGNTIYF
TGTGCCAGCAGTGTTGGGGTTGGGAACACCATATATTTT
>.|.|TRBV5-5|TRBJ1-4
CASSLGSGATNEKLFF
TGTGCCAGCAGCTTGGGGTCAGGGGCCACTAATGAAAAACTGTTTTTT
>.|TRBD2|TRBV7-7|TRBJ2-5
CASSPSGLAGLETQYF
TGTGCTAGCAGCCCCTCGGGACTAGCGGGCCTAGAGACCCAGTACTTC
>once|.|TRBV6-5|TRBJ1-1
CATAFGLNTEAFF
TGTGCCACCGCCTTTGGTTTGAACACTGAAGCTTTCTTT
>.|TRBD1|TRBV7-8|TRBJ1-4
CASSLGDRDREKLFF
TGTGCCAGCAGTCTAGGAGACAGGGATCGCGAAAAACTGTTTTTT
>.|.|TRBV18|TRBJ2-5
CASSPSGETQYF
TGTGCCAGCTCACCGTCTGGGGAGACCCAGTACTTC
>few|.|TRBV6-1|TRBJ1-3
CASSGGRVSGNTIYF
TGTGCCAGCAGTGGGGGACGGGTTTCTGGAAACACCATATATTTT
>.|.|TRBV21-1|TRBJ2-7
CASSIGTPNSRGLF
TGTGCCAGCAGCATCGGGACACCAAATTCCCGGGGGCTCTTC
>.|.|TRBV4-1|TRBJ2-6
CASSQGFAGRRANVLTF
TGCGCCAGCAGCCAAGGATTCGCAGGTCGACGGGCCAACGTCCTGACTTTC
>.|TRBD2|TRBV7-6|TRBJ2-1
CASSFQRGPYNEQFF
TGTGCCAGCAGCTTCCAGCGGGGCCCCTACAATGAGCAGTTCTTC
>few|.|TRBV6-5|TRBJ2-7
CASSYNHGSYEQYF
TGTGCCAGCAGTTATAACCATGGCTCCTACGAGCAGTACTTC
>.|.|TRBV29-1|TRBJ1-2
CSGDGDGNYGYTF
TGCAGCGGGGACGGGGATGGGAACTATGGCTACACCTTC
>.|TRBD2|TRBV5-1|TRBJ2-1
CASSPSSGTHNEQFF
TGCGCCAGCAGCCCATCTAGCGGGACGCACAATGAGCAGTTCTTC
>.|.|TRBV19|TRBJ1-4
CASRTSPTNEKLFF
TGTGCCAGTCGGACCTCTCCAACTAATGAAAAACTGTTTTTT
>once|TRBD2|TRBV9|TRBJ2-1
CASSVGLAGNSPHEQFF
TGTGCCAGCAGCGTAGGGCTAGCGGGAAACTCTCCCCATGAGCAGTTCTTC
>.|.|TRBV19|TRBJ1-1
CASSTQGVGTEAFF
TGTGCCAGTAGTACACAGGGTGTAGGGACTGAAGCTTTCTTT
>.|TRBD1|TRBV13|TRBJ2-1
CASSLRTGGSYNEQFF
TGTGCCAGCAGCTTAAGGACAGGGGGCTCCTACAATGAGCAGTTCTTC
>.|.|TRBV5-5|TRBJ2-5
CASSLDGRETQYF
TGTGCCAGCAGCTTGGACGGACGGGAGACCCAGTACTTC
>once|.|TRBV9|TRBJ1-1
CASSVEGSARVAFF
TGTGCCAGCAGCGTAGAAGGGTCTGCCAGGGTAGCTTTCTTT
>.|TRBD1|TRBV7-9|TRBJ2-7
CASSPEQGASYEQYF
TGTGCCAGCAGCCCTGAACAGGGGGCTTCCTACGAGCAGTACTTC
>.|.|TRBV11-3|TRBJ1-1
CASSLGLGNTEAFF
TGTGCCAGCAGCTTAGGATTAGGGAACACTGAAGCTTTCTTT
>.|TRBD2|TRBV11-3|TRBJ2-3
CASSLDPLAGRGPDTQYF
TGTGCCAGCAGCTTAGATCCCCTAGCGGGGCGGGGCCCAGATACGCAGTATTTT
>few|TRBD1|TRBV12-5|TRBJ2-7
CASGPQGGRGIGAYEQYF
TGTGCTAGTGGTCCCCAAGGGGGCAGGGGGATAGGGGCCTACGAGCAGTACTTC
>once|.|TRBV7-8|TRBJ2-1
CASSFRQREQFF
TGTGCCAGCAGCTTCCGACAGCGTGAGCAGTTCTTC
>.|.|TRBV13|TRBJ2-4
CASSFLAKNIQYF
TGTGCCAGCAGCTTCCTAGCCAAAAACATTCAGTACTTC
>.|TRBD2|TRBV9|TRBJ2-1
CASSVDVGGYNEQFF
TGTGCCAGCAGCGTAGATGTCGGGGGGTACAATGAGCAGTTCTTC
>.|.|TRBV5-8|TRBJ1-1
CASSLFPGANTEAFF
TGTGCCAGCAGCTTGTTTCCAGGGGCTAACACTGAAGCTTTCTTT
>once|.|TRBV29-1|TRBJ1-1
CSVRPVAEAFF
TGCAGCGTTCGGCCAGTCGCTGAAGCTTTCTTT
>.|.|TRBV7-3|TRBJ1-2
CASSLTFDPGASYGYTF
TGTGCCAGCAGCTTAACATTCGATCCAGGGGCGAGCTATGGCTACACCTTC
>once|.|TRBV18|TRBJ1-4
CASSPPAGGPINEKLFF
TGTGCCAGCTCACCACCGGCCGGGGGACCTATTAATGAAAAACTGTTTTTT
>.|.|TRBV9|TRBJ1-1
CASKKTDFNTEAFF
TGTGCCAGCAAGAAGACAGACTTTAACACTGAAGCTTTCTTT
>once|.|TRBV5-1|TRBJ1-2
CASSFAGGPYHSGYTF
TGCGCCAGCAGTTTTGCCGGGGGCCCCTACCATTCTGGCTACACCTTC
>.|TRBD1|TRBV2|TRBJ1-5
CASSKGQENQPQHF
TGTGCCAGCAGTAAAGGACAGGAGAATCAGCCCCAGCATTTT
>.|.|TRBV18|TRBJ2-7
CASLIGQSYEQYF
TGTGCCAGCTTAATAGGGCAGTCCTACGAGCAGTACTTC
>.|.|TRBV11-2|TRBJ2-1
CATTSSYNEQFF
TGTGCCACTACCAGCTCCTACAATGAGCAGTTCTTC
>.|.|TRBV19|TRBJ1-2
CASSIGRTNYGYTF
TGTGCCAGTAGTATAGGACGGACAAACTATGGCTACACCTTC
>.|.|TRBV27|TRBJ2-3
CASSLAGTDTQYF
TGTGCCAGCAGTTTAGCGGGCACAGATACGCAGTATTTT
>.|TRBD2|TRBV7-3|TRBJ2-1
CASSLTAGGIHEQFF
TGTGCCAGCAGCTTAACAGCGGGAGGGATCCATGAGCAGTTCTTC
>once|.|TRBV30|TRBJ2-7
CAWSFGPIGYEQYF
TGTGCCTGGAGCTTCGGACCTATTGGATACGAGCAGTACTTC
>once|.|TRBV11-2|TRBJ2-6
CASSLERGANVLTF
TGTGCCAGCAGCTTAGAGAGGGGGGCCAACGTCCTGACTTTC
>.|TRBD2|TRBV11-2|TRBJ2-7
CASTRRSGGLSYEQYF
TGTGCCAGCACCCGGAGAAGCGGGGGACTCTCCTACGAGCAGTACTTC
>once|.|TRBV28|TRBJ2-1
CASSLAAPIYNEQFF
TGTGCCAGCAGTTTGGCGGCCCCCATTTACAATGAGCAGTTCTTC
>.|.|TRBV7-9|TRBJ2-1
CASSLVAAPGEEQFF
TGTGCCAGCAGCTTAGTGGCGGCCCCCGGCGAGGAGCAGTTCTTC
>.|TRBD1|TRBV19|TRBJ2-7
CASSLGQGPFYEQYF
TGTGCCAGTAGTCTGGGACAGGGCCCATTCTACGAGCAGTACTTC
>.|.|TRBV5-4|TRBJ2-3
CASRSGIPPADTQYF
TGTGCCAGCAGGTCCGGGATCCCGCCCGCAGATACGCAGTATTTT